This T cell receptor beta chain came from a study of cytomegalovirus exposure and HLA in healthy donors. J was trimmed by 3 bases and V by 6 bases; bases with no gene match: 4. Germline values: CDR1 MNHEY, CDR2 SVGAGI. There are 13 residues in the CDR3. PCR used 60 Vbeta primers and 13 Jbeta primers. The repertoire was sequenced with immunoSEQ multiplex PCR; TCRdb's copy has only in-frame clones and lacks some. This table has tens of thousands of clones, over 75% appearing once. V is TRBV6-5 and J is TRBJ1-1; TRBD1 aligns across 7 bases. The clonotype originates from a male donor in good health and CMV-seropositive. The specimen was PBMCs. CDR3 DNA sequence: TGTGCCAGCAGGGGACAGACTTACACTGAAGCTTTCTTT. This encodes CASRGQTYTEAFF.